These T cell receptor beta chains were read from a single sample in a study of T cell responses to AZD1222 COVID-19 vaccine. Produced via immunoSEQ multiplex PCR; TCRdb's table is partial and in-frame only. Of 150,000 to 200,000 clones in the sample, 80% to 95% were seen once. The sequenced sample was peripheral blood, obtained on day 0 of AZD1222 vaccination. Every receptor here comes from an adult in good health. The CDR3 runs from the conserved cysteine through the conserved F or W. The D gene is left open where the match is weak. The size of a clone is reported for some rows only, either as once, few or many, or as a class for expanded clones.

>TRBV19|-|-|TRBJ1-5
TGTGCCAGTAGTGGCTCGCAGGGTGATTATCAGCCCCAGCATTTT
CASSGSQGDYQPQHF
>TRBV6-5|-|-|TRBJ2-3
TGTGCCAGCGGACTAACAGGGGAGTACACAGATACGCAGTATTTT
CASGLTGEYTDTQYF
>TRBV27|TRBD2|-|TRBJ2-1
TGTGCCAGCAGTGCCTCTAGCGGGAGCAATGAGCAGTTCTTC
CASSASSGSNEQFF
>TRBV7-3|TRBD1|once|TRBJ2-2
TGTGCCAGCAGGATCGGACAGGGGGCCGCCGGGGAGCTGTTTTTT
CASRIGQGAAGELFF
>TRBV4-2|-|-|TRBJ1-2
TGTGCCAGCAGCCAAGATTACCAGGCAGGGGTCGGCTATGGCTACACCTTC
CASSQDYQAGVGYGYTF
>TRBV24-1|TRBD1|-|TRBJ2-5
TGTGCCACCAGTGACGCTGGGACAGTTGGGGAGACCCAGTACTTC
CATSDAGTVGETQYF
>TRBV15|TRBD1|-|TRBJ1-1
TGTGCCACCAGCTCCGGACAGGGGACTGAAGCTTTCTTT
CATSSGQGTEAFF
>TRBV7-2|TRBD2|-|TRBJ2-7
TGTGCCAGCAGCTTTTTAGCGGGAGTAGGCGACGAGCAGTACTTC
CASSFLAGVGDEQYF
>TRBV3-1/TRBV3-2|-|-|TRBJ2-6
TGTGCCAGCAGCGCCCGGGGGTCTGGGGCCAACGTCCTGACTTTC
CASSARGSGANVLTF
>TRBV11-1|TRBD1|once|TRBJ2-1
TGTGCCAGCAGCTTCAGGGGGGGACAGGGAAACAATGAGCAGTTCTTC
CASSFRGGQGNNEQFF
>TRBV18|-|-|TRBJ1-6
TGTGCCAGCTCACCACGACAGGCCGATTCACCCCTCCACTTT
CASSPRQADSPLHF
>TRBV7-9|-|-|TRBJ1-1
TGTGCCAGCAGCCCACAGATGAACACTGAAGCTTTCTTT
CASSPQMNTEAFF
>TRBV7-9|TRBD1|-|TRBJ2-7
TGTGCCAGCAGCTTGATAACAGGGGGGTACGAGCAGTACTTC
CASSLITGGYEQYF
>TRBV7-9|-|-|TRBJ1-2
TGTGCCAGCAGCCCGAGCACTTACTATGGCTACACCTTC
CASSPSTYYGYTF
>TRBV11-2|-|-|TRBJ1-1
TGTGCCAGCAGCTCCCGGGAGAGCAATTACATAAACACTGAAGCTTTCTTT
CASSSRESNYINTEAFF
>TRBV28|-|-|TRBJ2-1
TGTGCCAGCAGTTTAGAGGTTAGCAATGAGCAGTTCTTC
CASSLEVSNEQFF
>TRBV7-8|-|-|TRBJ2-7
TGTGCCAGCAGCTTAGCGCAGGGGTACGAGCAGTACTTC
CASSLAQGYEQYF
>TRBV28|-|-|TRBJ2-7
TGTGCCAGCAGTTTCATCTCGTCGTGGCAGCGCAAGTACTTC
CASSFISSWQRKYF
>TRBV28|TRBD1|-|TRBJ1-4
TGTGCCAGCAGTTTTGGGCAGGGGGCGGAAAAACTGTTTTTT
CASSFGQGAEKLFF
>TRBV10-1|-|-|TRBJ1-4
TGCGCCAGCAGTGAGTACACGGATGAAAAACTGTTTTTT
CASSEYTDEKLFF
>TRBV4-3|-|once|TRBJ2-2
TGCGCCAGCAGCCAAGAGTCCTTTTCCGGGGAGCTGTTTTTT
CASSQESFSGELFF
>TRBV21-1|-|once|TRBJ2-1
TGTGCCAGCAGCAAAGCTGGGGGGAAGGTTAATGAGCAGTTCTTC
CASSKAGGKVNEQFF
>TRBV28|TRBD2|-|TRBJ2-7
TGTGCCAGCAGTCACCGACTAGCGGGAGTCCGCGAGCAGTACTTC
CASSHRLAGVREQYF
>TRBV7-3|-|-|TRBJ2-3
TGTGCCAGCAGCCCTTGGGGACTGAGCACAGATACGCAGTATTTT
CASSPWGLSTDTQYF
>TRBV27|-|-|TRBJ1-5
TGTGCCAGCAGCCGAGACGGGCCGAATCAGCCCCAGCATTTT
CASSRDGPNQPQHF
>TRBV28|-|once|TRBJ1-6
TGTGCCAGCAGCAATCGGCAGGGGATAAATTCACCCCTCCACTTT
CASSNRQGINSPLHF
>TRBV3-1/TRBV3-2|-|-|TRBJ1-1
TGTGCCAGCAGCCGGAATGGGGGGGCAGAAGCTTTCTTT
CASSRNGGAEAFF
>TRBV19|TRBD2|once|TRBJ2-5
TGTGCCAGCCGCGGGACTAGCGGGGGGGAAGGGACCCAGTACTTC
CASRGTSGGEGTQYF
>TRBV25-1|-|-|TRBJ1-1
TGTGCCAGCAAGGGCCTAGCCACTGAAGCTTTCTTT
CASKGLATEAFF
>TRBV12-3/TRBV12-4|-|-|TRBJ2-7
TGTGCCAGCAGAAGAGGGGACGAGCAGTACTTC
CASRRGDEQYF
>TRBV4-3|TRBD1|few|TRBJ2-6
TGCGCCAGCAGCCAAGATCTGGTATCCGCCAGGGGGCTCCCGACTGGGGCCAACGTCCTGACTTTC
CASSQDLVSARGLPTGANVLTF
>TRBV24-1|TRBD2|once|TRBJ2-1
TGTGCCACTAGGGGGCTAGCGGGAGACAATGAGCAGTTCTTC
CATRGLAGDNEQFF
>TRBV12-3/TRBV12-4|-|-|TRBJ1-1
TGTGCCAGCAGTTTTGATAGTAACACTGAAGCTTTCTTT
CASSFDSNTEAFF
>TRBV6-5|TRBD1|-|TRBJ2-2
TGTGCCAGCAGAACGGGACAGGGGTTCGGGGAGCTGTTTTTT
CASRTGQGFGELFF
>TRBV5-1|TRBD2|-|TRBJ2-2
TGCGCCAGCAGCACTCGACTAGCGGGAGAAACCGGGGAGCTGTTTTTT
CASSTRLAGETGELFF
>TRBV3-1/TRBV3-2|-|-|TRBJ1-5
TGTGCCAGCAGCCAGGGAGTAGGTAGCAATCAGCCCCAGCATTTT
CASSQGVGSNQPQHF
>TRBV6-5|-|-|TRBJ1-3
TGTGCCAGCAGTTACTCCCAGGGGCGCTCTGGAAACACCATATATTTT
CASSYSQGRSGNTIYF
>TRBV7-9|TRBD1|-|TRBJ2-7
TGTGCCAGCAGCTTGGGACAGGTGAGCTACGAGCAGTACTTC
CASSLGQVSYEQYF
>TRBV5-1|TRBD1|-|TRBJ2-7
TGCGCCAGCAGCTGGGACAGGAGCTCCTACGAGCAGTACTTC
CASSWDRSSYEQYF
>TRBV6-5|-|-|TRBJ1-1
TGTGCCAGCAGGTTACTGTTTGGGAACACTGAAGCTTTCTTT
CASRLLFGNTEAFF
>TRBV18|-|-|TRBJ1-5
TGTGCCAGCTCACCTACTACAGGTTCAAATCAGCCCCAGCATTTT
CASSPTTGSNQPQHF
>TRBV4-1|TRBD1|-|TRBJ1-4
TGCGCCAGCAGCCAAGAGGGACAGAAGTATGAAAAACTGTTTTTT
CASSQEGQKYEKLFF
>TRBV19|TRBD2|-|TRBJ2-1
TGTGCCAGCTCTAGCGGGGGGGCAAATGAGCAGTTCTTC
CASSSGGANEQFF
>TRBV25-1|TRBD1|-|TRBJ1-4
TGTGCCAGCAGTGAATATAGGGCAGGGGGTGGCGAAAAACTGTTTTTT
CASSEYRAGGGEKLFF
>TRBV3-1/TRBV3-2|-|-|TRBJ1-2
TGTGCCAGCAGCCAAGGGCGAAATGGCTACACCTTC
CASSQGRNGYTF
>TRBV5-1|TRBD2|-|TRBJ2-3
TGCGCCAGCAGCTTGTCATATGGACTAGCGCGCGATACGCAGTATTTT
CASSLSYGLARDTQYF
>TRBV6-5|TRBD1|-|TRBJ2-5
TGTGCCAGCAGTTCCCATGGACAGGCAGGGGAGACCCAGTACTTC
CASSSHGQAGETQYF
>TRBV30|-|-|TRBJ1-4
TGTGCCTGGAGTGTAGGTGAAAAACTGTTTTTT
CAWSVGEKLFF
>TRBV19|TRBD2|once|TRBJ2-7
TGTGCCAGTAGTATAGTTCATTGGAGCGGGGTAATCTCCTACGAGCAGTACTTC
CASSIVHWSGVISYEQYF
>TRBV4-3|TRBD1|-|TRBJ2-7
TGCGCCAGCAGCCAAGAGGGGGGACAGGGGATTTACGAGCAGTACTTC
CASSQEGGQGIYEQYF
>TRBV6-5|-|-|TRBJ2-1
TGTGCCAGCAGTTACGGTATGGCCGCCTACAATGAGCAGTTCTTC
CASSYGMAAYNEQFF
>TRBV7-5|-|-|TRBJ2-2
TGTGCCAGAAGCCGTTATGTAGGGTTCGCTAATGGGGAGCTGTTTTTT
CARSRYVGFANGELFF
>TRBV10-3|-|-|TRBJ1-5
TGTGCCATCGGAGGGGATCAGCCCCAGCATTTT
CAIGGDQPQHF
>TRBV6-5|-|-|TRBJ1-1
TGTGCCAGCAGTTACTCGACACCTATGAACACTGAAGCTTTCTTT
CASSYSTPMNTEAFF